Following are 4 T cell receptor beta chains from one sample sequenced in a study of T cell responses to AZD1222 COVID-19 vaccine. The method was immunoSEQ multiplex PCR; TCRdb's version includes in-frame clones alone and lacks a portion of them. The repertoire holds 60,000 or so clones, with around 83% as singletons. Sequenced material: peripheral blood, taken on day 0 of AZD1222 vaccination. These receptor sequences come from an adult in good health.

The CDR3 DNA follows: TGTGCCAGCAGCTTGTACCGGGACACTGAAGCTTTCTTT. This codes for CASSLYRDTEAFF. The J gene is TRBJ1-1, the V gene TRBV5-4, with D hard to call. V shed 1 base and J shed 3 bases, with 7 bases lying between them. The CDR3 is 13 amino acids. Germline V gives CDR1 SGHNT, CDR2 YYREEE (reference sequence).

J is TRBJ1-2 and V is TRBV7-2, with 10 nucleotides matching TRBD1. Germline lookup yields CDR1 SGHTA and CDR2 FQGNSA. CDR3 length: 14 amino acids. The V segment lost 4 bases and the J segment 8 bases; nucleotides outside the gene matches: 7. CDR3 coding DNA: TGTGCCAGCAGCTCAGCCGGGACAGGGGACGGCTACACCTTC. As protein: CASSSAGTGDGYTF.

J is TRBJ2-2 and V is TRBV24-1; D uncertain. This CDR3 region has 14 residues. Germline V gene sequence: CDR1 KGHDR, CDR2 SFDVKD. V lost 10 bases, J lost 5 bases, and 16 bases lay in between. CDR3 sequence: CATKSGSQTGELFF. CDR3 DNA sequence: TGTGCCACAAAATCCGGGTCCCAAACCGGGGAGCTGTTTTTT.

The genes are TRBV4-1 and TRBJ1-5, with D unclear. The CDR3 totals 14 residues. The V end lost 4 bases, the J end lost 3 bases, and 10 bases lay between the germline ends. CDR1 and CDR2 from the germline V gene are MGHRA and YSYEKL. The CDR3 reads CASSPLGVNQPQHF. In nucleotides, the CDR3 is TGCGCCAGCAGCCCCCTCGGGGTCAATCAGCCCCAGCATTTT.